The T cell receptor beta chain described here comes from a study of cytomegalovirus exposure and HLA in healthy donors listed by TCRdb under 2017. At the level of the whole study: An earlier analysis of approximately 640 of the donors reported 250 to 300 Gb of sequence data and some 120 million unique TCR beta sequences from 150 million to 200 million T cells. Among some 400 genotyped donors of the cohort, an average of roughly 230,000 unique TCR beta nucleotide sequences was sequenced per donor, of which 15% to 20% were non-productive. Donor age, sex, ethnicity and CMV serostatus were compiled alongside the repertoire data. To decide whether each TCR beta V gene segment behaved as functional or pseudogenic, an earlier analysis of approximately 590 of the donors relied on high-throughput TCR beta sequencing. The study was designed to test whether signatures of past pathogen exposure could be identified by cataloging public T cell receptors. Rather than drawing on any new phenotypic data, the later analysis identified candidate immune exposures from TCR beta sequences and the way those sequences occurred across donors. The number of donors typed differed by locus, with 629-630 for A, B, C, DRB1 and DQB1, over 500 for DQA1, 600 to 610 for DPA1, and some 470 for DPB1. High-throughput TCR immunosequencing, statistical association of individual TCRs with disease status, and machine learning were combined to predict cytomegalovirus infection status. About 330 gigabases of sequencing data and approximately 91 million unique TCR sequences made up an early release that covered 500 to 650 HLA-typed donors. Both class I and class II loci were covered by HLA typing, at four-digit resolution. The T cell repertoires of about 700 subjects were profiled by immunosequencing and related to cytomegalovirus serostatus. About five DR-DQ haplotypes were treated as single units for association and clustering because of strong linkage in the cohort. A later genetic analysis took genome-wide SNP genotypes for about 60% of the roughly 670 donors and used that subset as a discovery cohort. Besides the first cohort of 666 subjects, a separate validation cohort made up of roughly 120 different subjects was used. Of the 300 to 500 genotyped donors, 80% to 90% were placed in the genetic ancestry cluster associated with self-reported Caucasian donors. A later analysis re-examined previously published TCR beta repertoires from roughly 650 donors and added high-resolution HLA genotyping to investigate patterns of TCR occurrence. All discovery cohort repertoires had been generated using a single sequencing platform.

The cohort comprised some 700 healthy bone marrow donors. At the time of sampling, all cohort members were nominally healthy, though unrecorded immune exposures were likely present. The donor was CMV seropositive and belonged to the group of 250 to 350 seropositive cohort members. Every donor gave a peripheral blood sample, and the peripheral blood mononuclear cells from that sample were used for TCR beta sequencing. Genomic DNA was extracted from the blood cell samples with the Qiagen DNeasy Blood Extraction Kit. Note on this clone: Its antigen is unknown. It has no much larger one-base neighbor in the sample; base qualities were not kept.

What the authors observed across the whole study: Correlated functional status among segregating V segments might reflect linkage disequilibrium, but an unknown experimental factor could not be ruled out. Compared with the approximately 670-donor mean, donors in an Asian-associated ancestry cluster had fewer N-insertions in productive TCRs, according to a later genetic analysis. When HLA alleles, especially DR and DQ, strongly co-occurred, attributing TCR associations to individual alleles was difficult. The authors suggested that the approach could potentially be extended to other disease states and immunological phenotypes. In a later analysis, HLA-associated TCR beta chains were found to be more clonally expanded and to have lower generation probabilities than equally common non-associated chains. According to a later analysis, TCR association rates differed among HLA loci, with DRB1 alleles showing the most associated TCRs and HLA-C alleles showing the fewest. At a false discovery rate of 0.05, a later analysis linked 16,951 TCR beta sequences to specific HLA alleles. A later analysis reported that several top co-occurrence clusters appeared linked to parvovirus B19, influenza, CMV and Epstein-Barr virus. Three of the identified cytomegalovirus-associated TCR beta chains were confirmed in vitro to be specific for cytomegalovirus antigens. A further reported finding was that TCR beta sequences accurately predicted the HLA-A and HLA-B alleles for most subjects in the first cohort. The earlier analysis of some 540 of the donors excluded 15 to 20 rarely observed V segments, including chromosome 9 orphons, because counts were too low. Only TCR beta chains were sequenced in this cohort, and the absence of alpha or paired-chain data limited detectable features. In a later analysis, most CMV-associated TCR beta chains were found to appear HLA-restricted, with HLA associations seemingly driven largely by CMV exposure. Because some donors lacked HLA typing at each locus, the association tests relied only on the typed subset. Most TCR sequences were seen in very few donors, while some public TCRs were found in many individuals. For the cohort, immune exposure information was limited to CMV serostatus. In an earlier analysis of several hundred of the donors, most TCR beta V segments were observed in productive rearrangements about 90% or about 30% of the time, broadly matching IMGT annotations. The classifier was reported to diagnose cytomegalovirus status with high specificity and sensitivity in both the original and validation cohorts. A cluster of highly shared sequence variants was judged likely to be a technical artifact of the sequencing pipeline. In a later genetic analysis, a missense DCLRE1C variant was associated with V-gene and J-gene trimming of TCR beta chains, and the association was replicated in an independent cohort. A total of fewer than 200 TCR beta chains were listed by the study as associated with cytomegalovirus. Presence/absence analyses assumed roughly uniform sequencing depth across donors, an assumption that may not hold.

Libraries were constructed by the immunoSEQ multiplex PCR assay. A mixture of 60 forward primers for TCR Vbeta segments and 13 reverse primers for TCR Jbeta segments was used in the multiplex PCR. The CDR3 region of rearranged TCR beta genes was amplified from genomic DNA by a multiplex PCR assay. The amplified TCR beta libraries were sequenced on the Illumina HiSeq System as 87-base-pair reads. The authors' analysis ran thus. A later analysis counted about 82 million unique TCR beta chains across the 670 or so repertoires, and around 9.9 million of these chains were shared by at least two donors. Raw reads were error-corrected and collapsed into unique sequences with a nearest-neighbor algorithm that merged closely related sequences to remove PCR and sequencing errors. To assign V, D and J gene segments, CDR3 sequences were aligned to IMGT reference sequences. For a sequence to be retained, at least a six-nucleotide match to both a V gene segment and a J gene segment was required. A rearrangement counted as productive if the CDR3 had no stop codons and remained in frame with V and J, and every other rearrangement counted as non-productive. Following IMGT convention, CDR3 was defined as the stretch from the second conserved V-encoded cysteine up to the conserved J-encoded phenylalanine. The earlier analysis of more than 450 of the donors excluded sequences that lacked an unambiguous match to a single V gene segment. In an earlier analysis of approximately 590 of the donors, V segments were called functional above 56.7% productive rearrangements and were called segregating when the between-donor standard deviation exceeded 5%. To diagnose cytomegalovirus status from the catalog of TCR beta chain sequences, a statistical classification framework was built. A later analysis assigned V and J genes by comparing TCR nucleotide sequences with IMGT/GENE-DB human TR gene sequences. In a later analysis, CDR3 sequences and most-parsimonious VDJ recombination scenarios were assigned using the TCRdist pipeline. In a later analysis, every TCR beta chain was defined by the combination of its CDR3 amino acid sequence and its V-gene family, and reads without a unique V-gene family were dropped. To address suspected cross-contamination and a sequencing artifact, a later analysis removed roughly 580 highly shared, low-generation-probability nucleotide sequences. A later analysis calculated a clonal expansion index for each public chain from normalized within-repertoire ranks of inferred template counts. In a later analysis, generation probabilities were computed with a VDJ recombination model fitted to out-of-frame rearrangements, and the resulting probabilities were checked against IGoR. A later analysis scored TCR-TCR, TCR-HLA and TCR-CMV co-occurrence with hypergeometric tests, applying a repertoire-size bias correction to TCR pairs. To estimate false discovery rates, a later analysis permuted the HLA or CMV assignments 20 times. A later analysis grouped co-occurring TCRs with DBSCAN, adding TCRdist sequence similarity when clustering within HLA-allele-positive subsets. Repertoires with fewer than 30,000 or more than 120,000 public chains, plus five repertoires with anomalous nucleotide sharing, were excluded from co-occurrence clustering. The source is immuneACCESS, and TCRdb retained only in-frame sequences with V and J called. Part of the clones is not carried over; for the studies checked, unresolved V genes explain less than half of this, and the remainder is unexplained. That table supplies the V and J calls and clone size; D and trimming were determined from the DNA. For this sample the table gives around 150,000 clones, of which 70% were detected only once. 4.7% of the sample is in the top ten clones.

The clonotype originates from a man aged 18 to 29 in good health and CMV-seropositive. The specimen was PBMCs.

CDR3 protein: CASQARTSGVKETQYF. The bases read TGTGCCAGCCAGGCCAGGACTAGCGGGGTTAAAGAGACCCAGTACTTC. The sequence joins TRBV18 to TRBJ2-5; 12 junctional bases match TRBD2. The germline V and J ends show losses of 8 bases and 3 bases respectively, and no gene match explains 10 bases of the junction. The CDR3 measures 16 amino acids from cysteine to phenylalanine. Only the CDR3 part of the read is kept: 48 bases, read in frame from the first base. CDR1 and CDR2 (KGHSH, LQKENI) derive from the germline V gene.